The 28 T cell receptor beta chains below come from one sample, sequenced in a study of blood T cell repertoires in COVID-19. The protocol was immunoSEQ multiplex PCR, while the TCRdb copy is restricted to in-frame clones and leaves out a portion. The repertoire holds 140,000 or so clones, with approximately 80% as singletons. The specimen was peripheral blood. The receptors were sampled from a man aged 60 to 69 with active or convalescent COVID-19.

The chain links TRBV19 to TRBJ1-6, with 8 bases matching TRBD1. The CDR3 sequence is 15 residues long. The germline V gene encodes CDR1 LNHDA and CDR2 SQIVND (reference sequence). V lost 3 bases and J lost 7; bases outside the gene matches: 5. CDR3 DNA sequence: TGTGCCAGTAGTATGTCAGGGGGCGGGAATTCACCCCTCCACTTT. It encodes CASSMSGGGNSPLHF.

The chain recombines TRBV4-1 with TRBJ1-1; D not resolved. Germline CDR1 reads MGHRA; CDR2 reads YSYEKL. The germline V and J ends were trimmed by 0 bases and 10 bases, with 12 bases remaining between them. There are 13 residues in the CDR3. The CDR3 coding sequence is TGCGCCAGCAGCCAAGATTCGACTGGGAGAGCTTTCTTT. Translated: CASSQDSTGRAFF.

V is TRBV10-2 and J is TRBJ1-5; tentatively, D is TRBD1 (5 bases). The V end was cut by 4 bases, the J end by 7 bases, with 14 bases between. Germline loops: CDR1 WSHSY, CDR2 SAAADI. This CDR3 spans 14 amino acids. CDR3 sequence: CASSAWGVGQPQHF. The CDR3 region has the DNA TGCGCCAGCAGTGCCTGGGGGGTTGGGCAGCCCCAGCATTTT.

Here the CDR3 reads CASSQEWGGQAEQYF. CDR3 coding DNA: TGTGCCAGCAGCCAAGAATGGGGGGGACAGGCCGAGCAGTACTTC. This chain connects TRBV3-1 (or the pseudogene TRBV3-2) to TRBJ2-7; D perhaps matches TRBD1 (8 bases). Germline V gives CDR1 LGHDT, CDR2 YNNKEL (reference sequence). This CDR3 is built from 15 residues. Trimming removed 0 bases at V and 6 bases at J, with 15 bases between.

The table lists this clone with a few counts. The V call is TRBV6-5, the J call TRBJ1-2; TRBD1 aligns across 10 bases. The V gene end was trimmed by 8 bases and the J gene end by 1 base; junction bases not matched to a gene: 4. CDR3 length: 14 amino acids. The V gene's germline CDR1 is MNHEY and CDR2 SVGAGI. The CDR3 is CASDRTGGNYGYTF. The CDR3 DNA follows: TGTGCCAGCGATCGGACAGGGGGTAACTATGGCTACACCTTC.

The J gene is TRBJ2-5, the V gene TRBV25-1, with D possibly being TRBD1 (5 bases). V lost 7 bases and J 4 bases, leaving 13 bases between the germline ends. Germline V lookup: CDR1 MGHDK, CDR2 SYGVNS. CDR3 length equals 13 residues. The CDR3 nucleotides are TGTGCCAGCATCGGAACAGGTGGAGAGACCCAGTACTTC. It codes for CASIGTGGETQYF.

In DNA, the CDR3 is TGTGCCAGCAGCCAAAACAGGGGAGGAAATTCACCCCTCCACTTT. It translates to CASSQNRGGNSPLHF. This chain connects TRBV7-2 to TRBJ1-6; 7 bases fit TRBD1. The CDR3 is made up of 15 amino acids. Germline V gene lookup returns CDR1 SGHTA and CDR2 FQGNSA. J was trimmed by 7 bases and V by 5 bases; bases with no gene match: 8.

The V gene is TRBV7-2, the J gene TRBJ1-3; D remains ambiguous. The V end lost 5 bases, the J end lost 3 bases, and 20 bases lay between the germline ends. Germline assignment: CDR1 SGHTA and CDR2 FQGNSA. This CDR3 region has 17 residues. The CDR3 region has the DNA TGTGCCAGCAGCCCCCCGATGGGCAGTCGTTTTGGAAACACCATATATTTT. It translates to CASSPPMGSRFGNTIYF.

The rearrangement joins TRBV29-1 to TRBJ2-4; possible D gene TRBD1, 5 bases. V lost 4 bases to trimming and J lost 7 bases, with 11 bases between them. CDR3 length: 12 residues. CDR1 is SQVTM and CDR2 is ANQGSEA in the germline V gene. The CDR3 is CSVGGRDNIQYF. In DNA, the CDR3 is TGCAGCGTTGGAGGCAGGGATAACATTCAGTACTTC.

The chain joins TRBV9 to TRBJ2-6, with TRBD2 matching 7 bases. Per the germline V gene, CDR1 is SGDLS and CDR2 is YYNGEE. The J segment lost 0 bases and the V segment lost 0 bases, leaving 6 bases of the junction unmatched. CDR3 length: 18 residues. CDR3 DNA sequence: TGTGCCAGCAGCGTAGAAGCGGGGTACAGCTCTGGGGCCAACGTCCTGACTTTC. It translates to CASSVEAGYSSGANVLTF.

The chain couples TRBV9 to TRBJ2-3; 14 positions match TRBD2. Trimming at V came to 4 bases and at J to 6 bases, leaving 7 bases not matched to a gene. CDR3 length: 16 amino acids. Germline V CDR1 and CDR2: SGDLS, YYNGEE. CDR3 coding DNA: TGTGCCAGCAGCCCCCTGGGACTAGCGGGGGCCGATACGCAGTATTTT. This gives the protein CASSPLGLAGADTQYF.

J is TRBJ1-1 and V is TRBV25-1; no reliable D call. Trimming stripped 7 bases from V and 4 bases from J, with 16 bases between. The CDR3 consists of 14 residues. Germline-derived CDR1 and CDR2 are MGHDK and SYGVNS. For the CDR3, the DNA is TGTGCCAGCACTCCAACTCCTAGCTCCACTGAAGCTTTCTTT. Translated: CASTPTPSSTEAFF.

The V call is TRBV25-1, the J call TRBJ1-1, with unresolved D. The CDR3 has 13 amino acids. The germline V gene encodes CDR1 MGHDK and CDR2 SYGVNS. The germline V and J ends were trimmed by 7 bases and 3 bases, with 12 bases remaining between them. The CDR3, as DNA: TGTGCCAGCACAAGTACGGACTACACTGAAGCTTTCTTT. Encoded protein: CASTSTDYTEAFF.

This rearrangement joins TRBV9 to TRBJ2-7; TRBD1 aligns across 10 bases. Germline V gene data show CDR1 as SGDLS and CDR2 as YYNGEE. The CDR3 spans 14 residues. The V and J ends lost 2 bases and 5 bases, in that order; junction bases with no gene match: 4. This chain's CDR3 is CASSVLGQGDEQYF. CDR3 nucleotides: TGTGCCAGCAGCGTGCTCGGACAGGGGGACGAGCAGTACTTC.

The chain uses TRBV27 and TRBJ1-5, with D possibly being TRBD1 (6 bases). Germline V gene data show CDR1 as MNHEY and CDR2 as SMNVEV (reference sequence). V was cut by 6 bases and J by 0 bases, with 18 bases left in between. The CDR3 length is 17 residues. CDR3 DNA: TGTGCCAGCAGCAACGGCCGGACAGTTAATAGCAATCAGCCCCAGCATTTT. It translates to CASSNGRTVNSNQPQHF.

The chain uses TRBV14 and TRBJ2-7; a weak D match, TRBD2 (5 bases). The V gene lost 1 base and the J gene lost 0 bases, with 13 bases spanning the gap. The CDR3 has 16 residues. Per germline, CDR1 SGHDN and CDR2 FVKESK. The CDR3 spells CASSQVGVRNSYEQYF. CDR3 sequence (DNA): TGTGCCAGCAGCCAAGTCGGGGTCAGAAACTCCTACGAGCAGTACTTC. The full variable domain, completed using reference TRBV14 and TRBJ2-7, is EAGVTQFPSHSVIEKGQTVTLRCDPISGHDNLYWYRRVMGKEIKFLLHFVKESKQDESGMPNNRFLAERTGGTYSTLKVQPAELEDSGVYFCASSQVGVRNSYEQYFGPGTRLTVT.

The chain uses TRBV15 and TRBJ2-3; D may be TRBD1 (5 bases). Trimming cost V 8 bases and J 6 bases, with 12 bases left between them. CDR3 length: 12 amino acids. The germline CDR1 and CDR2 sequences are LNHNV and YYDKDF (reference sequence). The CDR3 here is CATGQGYDTQYF. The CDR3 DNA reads TGTGCCACCGGGCAGGGTTACGATACGCAGTATTTT.

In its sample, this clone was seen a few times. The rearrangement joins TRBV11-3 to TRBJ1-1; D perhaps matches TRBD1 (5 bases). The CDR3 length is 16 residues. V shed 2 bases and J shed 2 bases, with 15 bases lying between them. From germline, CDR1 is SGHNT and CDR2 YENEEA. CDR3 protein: CASSLSRGWGNTEAFF. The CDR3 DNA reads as TGTGCCAGCAGCTTATCAAGGGGTTGGGGAAACACTGAAGCTTTCTTT.

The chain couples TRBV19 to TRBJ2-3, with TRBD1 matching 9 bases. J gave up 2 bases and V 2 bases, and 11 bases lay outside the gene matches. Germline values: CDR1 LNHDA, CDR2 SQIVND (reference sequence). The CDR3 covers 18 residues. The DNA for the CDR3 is TGTGCCAGTAGTATAAAGATCGGGGACAGGGCTTACACAGATACGCAGTATTTT. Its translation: CASSIKIGDRAYTDTQYF.

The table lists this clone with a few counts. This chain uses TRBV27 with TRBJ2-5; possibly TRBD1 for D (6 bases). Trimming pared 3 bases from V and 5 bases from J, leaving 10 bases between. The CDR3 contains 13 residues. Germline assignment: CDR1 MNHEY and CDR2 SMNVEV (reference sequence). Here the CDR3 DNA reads TGTGCCAGCAGTTTGTTAAGGGGGGAGACCCAGTACTTC. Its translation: CASSLLRGETQYF.

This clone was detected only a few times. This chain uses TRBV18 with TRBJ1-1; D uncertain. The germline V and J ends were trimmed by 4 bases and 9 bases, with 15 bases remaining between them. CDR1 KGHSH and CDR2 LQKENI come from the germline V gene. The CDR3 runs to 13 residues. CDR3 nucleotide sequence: TGTGCCAGCTCACGTTTCCCCGAGGAAAAAGCTTTCTTT. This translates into CASSRFPEEKAFF.

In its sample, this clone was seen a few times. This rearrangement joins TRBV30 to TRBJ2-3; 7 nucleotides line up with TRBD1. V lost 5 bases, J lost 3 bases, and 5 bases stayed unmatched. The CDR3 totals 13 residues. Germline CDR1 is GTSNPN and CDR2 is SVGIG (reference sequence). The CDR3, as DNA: TGTGCCTGGGACAGGGACCGGACAGATACGCAGTATTTT. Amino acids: CAWDRDRTDTQYF.

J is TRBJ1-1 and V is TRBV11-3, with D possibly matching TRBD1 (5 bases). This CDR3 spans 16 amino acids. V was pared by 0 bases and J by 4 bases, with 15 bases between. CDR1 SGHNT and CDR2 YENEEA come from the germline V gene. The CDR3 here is CASSLEFQLRGTEAFF. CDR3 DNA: TGTGCCAGCAGCTTAGAATTTCAGCTAAGGGGCACTGAAGCTTTCTTT.

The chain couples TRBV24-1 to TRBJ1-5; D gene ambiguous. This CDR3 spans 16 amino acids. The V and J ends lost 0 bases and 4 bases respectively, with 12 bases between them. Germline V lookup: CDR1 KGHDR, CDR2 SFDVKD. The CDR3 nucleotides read TGTGCCACCAGTGATTTGAGGCAGCTCGGGAATCAGCCCCAGCATTTT. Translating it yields CATSDLRQLGNQPQHF.

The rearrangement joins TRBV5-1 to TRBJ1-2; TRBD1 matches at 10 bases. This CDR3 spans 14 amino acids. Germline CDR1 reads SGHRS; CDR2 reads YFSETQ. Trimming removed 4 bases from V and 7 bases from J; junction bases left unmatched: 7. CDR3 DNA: TGCGCCAGCAGCCTACCGACAGGGGGCAGTGGCTACACCTTC. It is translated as CASSLPTGGSGYTF. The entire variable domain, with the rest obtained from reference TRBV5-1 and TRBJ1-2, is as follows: KAGVTQTPRYLIKTRGQQVTLSCSPISGHRSVSWYQQTPGQGLQFLFEYFSETQRNKGNFPGRFSGRQFSNSRSEMNVSTLELGDSALYLCASSLPTGGSGYTFGSGTRLTVV.

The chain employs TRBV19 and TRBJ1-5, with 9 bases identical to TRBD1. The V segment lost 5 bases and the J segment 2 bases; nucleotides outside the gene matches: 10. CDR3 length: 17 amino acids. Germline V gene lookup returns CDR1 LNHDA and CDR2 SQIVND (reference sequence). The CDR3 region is CASSPVTGGNGNQPQHF. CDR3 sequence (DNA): TGTGCCAGTAGTCCCGTGACAGGGGGAAATGGCAATCAGCCCCAGCATTTT.

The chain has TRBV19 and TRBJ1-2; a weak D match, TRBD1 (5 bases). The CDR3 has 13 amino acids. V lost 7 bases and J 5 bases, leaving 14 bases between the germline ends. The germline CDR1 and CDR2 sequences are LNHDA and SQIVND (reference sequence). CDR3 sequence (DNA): TGTGCCAGTAACCACAGGAGCTTTTATGGCTACACCTTC. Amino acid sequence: CASNHRSFYGYTF.

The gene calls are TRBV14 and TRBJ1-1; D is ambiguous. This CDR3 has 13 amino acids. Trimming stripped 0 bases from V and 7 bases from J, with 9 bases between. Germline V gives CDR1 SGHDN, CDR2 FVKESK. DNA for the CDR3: TGTGCCAGCAGCCAAGATCGTACAGTTGAAGCTTTCTTT. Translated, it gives CASSQDRTVEAFF.